This T cell receptor (beta chain) was recovered during a study of HIV-infected patients and healthy controls. Overall study findings and caveats: Size-matching overweighted rare events from HIV-infected data when comparing patients with controls. During therapy, HIV-associated CDR3s fell significantly in frequency, while CMV-associated CDR3s did not change significantly.

About 540 ng RNA was reverse transcribed with alpha and beta constant-region primers. Alpha and beta chain libraries were made separately by chain-specific third strand synthesis with multiplexing indices. A single primer pair per chain amplified all rearrangements, with per-molecule barcodes. TCRdb re-called the 5' RACE reads through MiXCR, storing one row per CDR3 protein. This table has under 15,000 distinct CDR3 sequences, approximately 10% appearing once. This clonotype counts as medium-sized. What it recognizes is unknown. The repertoire came from unfractionated whole blood and reflected all unsorted peripheral T cells. As controls, nine to eleven uninfected healthy donors gave samples, and a handful of gave two samples 2 to 3 months apart. V gave up 5 bases and J gave up 9 bases; unmatched junction bases: 12. CDR1 SGHTA and CDR2 FQGTGA come from the germline V gene. CDR3 length equals 16 residues.

The source of this sequence is an adult in good health. The sequencing sample was made of blood. The gene calls are TRBV7-3 and TRBJ2-1; TRBD2 matches 11 bases. Here the CDR3 reads CASSPGTSGRGGEQFF. The CDR3 DNA reads as TGTGCCAGCAGCCCCGGGACTAGCGGCCGCGGGGGTGAGCAGTTCTTC.